This entry lists 10 T cell receptor beta chains sequenced from one sample in a study of blood T cell repertoires in COVID-19 (dated by TCRdb to 2018 to 2021). Libraries came from the immunoSEQ multiplex PCR assay. Held by TCRdb, this immuneACCESS table contains in-frame sequences only and omits some clones. Under half of the omission traces to an unresolved V gene where checked; the cause of the rest is unknown. Counted in this sample were 150,000 to 200,000 clones; roughly 89% of them appeared once. The ten most abundant clones make up approximately 12% of the sample. The sample taken for sequencing was peripheral blood. These TCRs come from a woman in her 70s with COVID-19, enrolled during active disease.

The chain links TRBV27 to TRBJ2-5; tentative D call: TRBD1 (6 bases). Germline V gene lookup returns CDR1 MNHEY and CDR2 SMNVEV (reference sequence). The ends were cut back, 3 bases at V and 1 base at J, with 12 bases in the middle. This CDR3 spans 15 amino acids. The CDR3 DNA is TGTGCCAGCAGTTTGGCAGGGGAAGGCCAAGAGACCCAGTACTTC. It codes for CASSLAGEGQETQYF.

V and J are TRBV30 and TRBJ2-2; D possibly corresponds to TRBD2 (6 bases). V was cut by 1 base and J by 0 bases, with 6 bases left in between. From germline, CDR1 is GTSNPN and CDR2 SVGIG (reference sequence). This CDR3 is 14 amino acids long. CDR3 loop: CAWSGGANTGELFF. CDR3 DNA: TGTGCCTGGAGTGGCGGGGCGAACACCGGGGAGCTGTTTTTT.

This chain uses TRBV2 with TRBJ1-5; perhaps TRBD1 as D (6 bases). V dropped 2 bases and J dropped 2 bases, with 10 bases sitting between them. There are 15 residues in the CDR3. CDR1 is SNHLY, CDR2 FYNNEI, per germline. The CDR3 reads CASSERSGGNQPQHF. The CDR3 DNA is TGTGCCAGCAGTGAAAGGTCAGGGGGCAATCAGCCCCAGCATTTT.

CDR3 sequence reads: CATSRGPRDSGNTIYF. CDR3 in DNA: TGTGCCACCAGCAGGGGTCCACGGGACTCTGGAAACACCATATATTTT. The chain is built from TRBV15 and TRBJ1-3; no clear D. There are 16 residues in the CDR3. CDR1 is LNHNV, CDR2 YYDKDF, per germline (reference sequence). Trimming took off 3 bases at V and 0 bases at J, with 12 bases between the two ends.

This clone was found a few times. The DNA of the CDR3 is TGTGCCAGCAGCGCAGGGGTGAACACTGAAGCTTTCTTT. It translates to CASSAGVNTEAFF. The genes are TRBV9 and TRBJ1-1; the D gene is possibly TRBD1 (6 bases). CDR1 is SGDLS and CDR2 is YYNGEE in the germline V gene. This CDR3 contains 13 residues. Trimming removed 3 bases at V and 0 bases at J, with 6 bases between.

The chain has TRBV7-9 and TRBJ2-1; TRBD2 aligns across 12 bases. In germline, CDR1 is SEHNR, CDR2 FQNEAQ (reference sequence). This CDR3 is 15 amino acids long. Trimming at V came to 3 bases and at J to 8 bases, leaving 5 bases not matched to a gene. The CDR3 here is CASSLTSGSRDEQFF. The DNA for the CDR3 is TGTGCCAGCAGCTTGACTAGCGGGAGTCGCGATGAGCAGTTCTTC.

This chain uses TRBV5-1 with TRBJ1-1; tentatively, D is TRBD1 (5 bases). This CDR3 spans 14 amino acids. Between the trimmed V and J ends, which lost 6 bases and 1 base, there was a span of 13 bases. Per germline, CDR1 SGHRS and CDR2 YFSETQ. The DNA of the CDR3 is TGCGCCAGCACCCCCGGAGGGGCGAACACTGAAGCTTTCTTT. Its protein product is CASTPGGANTEAFF. Looking up the rest from reference TRBV5-1 and TRBJ1-1 gives the full variable domain: KAGVTQTPRYLIKTRGQQVTLSCSPISGHRSVSWYQQTPGQGLQFLFEYFSETQRNKGNFPGRFSGRQFSNSRSEMNVSTLELGDSALYLCASTPGGANTEAFFGQGTRLTVV.

The V gene is TRBV18, the J gene TRBJ2-3, with 7 nucleotides matching TRBD2. Germline V lookup: CDR1 KGHSH, CDR2 LQKENI. V gave up 6 bases and J gave up 2 bases; unmatched junction bases: 14. The CDR3 has 17 residues. DNA for the CDR3: TGTGCCAGCTCCCCTCTGGAAGTGGGAGGGACCACAGATACGCAGTATTTT. This sequence encodes CASSPLEVGGTTDTQYF.

The rearrangement links TRBV23-1 to TRBJ2-7, with 11 bases aligning to TRBD2. Being an ORF, TRBV23-1 has a function that is uncertain. Losses at the gene ends were 0 bases for V and 3 bases for J; bases not matched to a gene: 7. The CDR3 extends over 17 amino acids. This CDR3 is CASSQSWASGRSYEQYF. DNA for the CDR3: TGCGCCAGCAGTCAATCGTGGGCTAGCGGGAGGAGCTACGAGCAGTACTTC.

The J gene is TRBJ1-6, the V gene TRBV5-5; D perhaps matches TRBD1 (5 bases). V lost 5 bases to trimming and J lost 6 bases, with 9 bases between them. Germline V gene sequence: CDR1 SGHKS, CDR2 YYEKEE (reference sequence). This CDR3 comprises 13 residues. The CDR3 reads CASRGEGNSPLHF. Written as DNA, the CDR3 is TGTGCCAGCAGAGGGGAAGGTAATTCACCCCTCCACTTT.